These T cell receptor beta chains were read from a single sample in a study of blood T cell repertoires in COVID-19. TCRdb's table, derived via immunoSEQ multiplex PCR, lists solely in-frame clones and lacks some. The sample has over 100,000 clones; more than 80% are singletons. What was sequenced was peripheral blood. Every receptor here comes from a human donor in a cohort sampled during active COVID-19. Each CDR3 is given with its conserved first and last residue. Each record gives: clone size, D gene, V gene, CDR3 length, J gene, CDR3 DNA, CDR3 protein. The D gene is left open where the match is weak. Size values are once, few and many counts, or a class for expanded clones, and some rows have none.

once	TRBD1	TRBV5-6	14	TRBJ1-1	TGTGCCAGCAGCCCCGGGACAGGGAACACTGAAGCTTTCTTT	CASSPGTGNTEAFF
NA	TRBD1	TRBV11-2	15	TRBJ1-3	TGTGCCAGCAGGGAGACAGGGGGCTCTGGAAACACCATATATTTT	CASRETGGSGNTIYF
NA	NA	TRBV7-8	14	TRBJ1-1	TGTGCCAGCAGCTCGGGACTCCCGAACACTGAAGCTTTCTTT	CASSSGLPNTEAFF
NA	NA	TRBV30	16	TRBJ2-7	TGTGCCTGGAGTGTAGGAGTCGGGACTTATTCCTACGAGCAGTACTTC	CAWSVGVGTYSYEQYF
NA	NA	TRBV12-3/TRBV12-4	13	TRBJ1-2	TGTGCCAGCAGTTTAGTCCTACTGTCTGGCTACACCTTC	CASSLVLLSGYTF
NA	TRBD2	TRBV6-6	14	TRBJ2-7	TGTGCCAGCAGTTACCTCCAGCGGGGGTACGAGCAGTACTTC	CASSYLQRGYEQYF
NA	TRBD1	TRBV5-1	15	TRBJ1-4	TGCGCCAGCAGCCAGGGACAGGGGGGAAACGAAAAACTGTTTTTT	CASSQGQGGNEKLFF
NA	TRBD1	TRBV4-3	16	TRBJ2-2	TGCGCCAGCAGCCAAACGAACTTCAGGGGGCCCGGGGAGCTGTTTTTT	CASSQTNFRGPGELFF
few	TRBD1	TRBV7-9	14	TRBJ1-3	TGTGCCAGCAGCGGGACAGGGGTCGGAAACACCATATATTTT	CASSGTGVGNTIYF
once	NA	TRBV6-4	14	TRBJ2-7	TGTGCCAGCAGTGACTCGAGTCGGGCCTACGAGCAGTACTTC	CASSDSSRAYEQYF
NA	NA	TRBV6-1	16	TRBJ1-6	TGTGCCAGCAGCGAAGGGCCCGCCGGGGTTAATTCACCCCTCCACTTT	CASSEGPAGVNSPLHF
NA	TRBD1	TRBV11-3	15	TRBJ2-5	TGTGCCAGCAGCGACCGTAGACAGGGCAGGGAGACCCAGTACTTC	CASSDRRQGRETQYF
NA	NA	TRBV27	15	TRBJ1-5	TGTGCCAGCAGTCCGGGGACTTATAACAATCAGCCCCAGCATTTT	CASSPGTYNNQPQHF
NA	TRBD1	TRBV19	15	TRBJ2-2	TGTGCCAGTAGGAGGACAGGGCGCTACACCGGGGAGCTGTTTTTT	CASRRTGRYTGELFF
NA	TRBD1	TRBV3-1/TRBV3-2	13	TRBJ1-3	TGTGCCAGCGGACAGGGATCTGGAAACACCATATATTTT	CASGQGSGNTIYF
NA	NA	TRBV5-1	14	TRBJ1-1	TGCGCCAGCAGCTTGGAAGCCCGGGGGACTGAAGCTTTCTTT	CASSLEARGTEAFF
NA	NA	TRBV12-3/TRBV12-4	12	TRBJ2-7	TGTGCCAGCAGTTTGGAGGGTCGAGAGCAGTACTTC	CASSLEGREQYF
NA	TRBD2	TRBV3-1/TRBV3-2	16	TRBJ2-7	TGTGCCAGCAGCCAAGCCGGGACTAGGGCCCCCTACGAGCAGTACTTC	CASSQAGTRAPYEQYF
NA	TRBD1	TRBV30	13	TRBJ2-7	TGTGCCTCAGGAGGGGACAGGGTCTACGAGCAGTACTTC	CASGGDRVYEQYF
NA	NA	TRBV18	17	TRBJ2-1	TGTGCCAGCTCACCATTCCCTGGCGGGAACTCCTACAATGAGCAGTTCTTC	CASSPFPGGNSYNEQFF
many	NA	TRBV4-1	15	TRBJ1-1	TGCGCCAGCAGGGAACATGACAGGTATAACACTGAAGCTTTCTTT	CASREHDRYNTEAFF
NA	NA	TRBV5-4	15	TRBJ2-7	TGTGCCAGCAGCTTGAGGTTGACAGCCTCCTACGAGCAGTACTTC	CASSLRLTASYEQYF